Listed here are 9 T cell receptor beta chains from one sample, sequenced in a study of blood T cell repertoires in COVID-19. Repertoires were generated with immunoSEQ multiplex PCR, while TCRdb's copy carries only in-frame clones and drops some. This sample carries 150,000 to 200,000 clones, just under 80% of them seen once, and the ten largest clones take 6.5%. Sequences were obtained from peripheral blood. The receptors come from an older man with active or convalescent COVID-19.

V gene TRBV12-3 or TRBV12-4 combines with J gene TRBJ2-2; D unresolved. V was cut by 6 bases and J by 3 bases, with 8 bases left in between. The CDR3 spans 13 residues. The CDR3 loop is CASRVLHTGELFF. The CDR3 DNA reads TGTGCCAGCAGGGTCCTACACACCGGGGAGCTGTTTTTT.

This sequence joins TRBV5-4 and TRBJ2-7, with 14 positions matching TRBD2. Trimming at V came to 0 bases and at J to 4 bases, leaving 6 bases not matched to a gene. Germline V lookup: CDR1 SGHNT, CDR2 YYREEE (reference sequence). The CDR3 runs 17 residues. CDR3 coding DNA: TGTGCCAGCAGCTTGGGGGTGACTAGCGGGAGGGAGTACGAGCAGTACTTC. It codes for CASSLGVTSGREYEQYF. The full variable domain, in which reference TRBV5-4 and TRBJ2-7 provide the parts outside the CDR3, is ETGVTQSPTHLIKTRGQQVTLRCSSQSGHNTVSWYQQALGQGPQFIFQYYREEENGRGNFPPRFSGLQFPNYSSELNVNALELDDSALYLCASSLGVTSGREYEQYFGPGTRLTVT.

This chain connects TRBV19 to TRBJ1-3; D not resolved. Trimming removed 1 base from V and 2 bases from J, with 12 bases in between. The CDR3 length is 16 residues. The V gene's germline CDR1 is LNHDA and CDR2 SQIVND (reference sequence). CDR3 sequence reads: CASSIGLTVAGNTIYF. The CDR3 coding sequence is TGTGCCAGTAGTATAGGTCTTACAGTTGCTGGAAACACCATATATTTT.

The V gene is TRBV29-1, the J gene TRBJ2-1; TRBD1 agrees at 11 bases. The V gene end was trimmed by 4 bases and the J gene end by 8 bases; junction bases not matched to a gene: 10. There are 15 residues in the CDR3. Looked up from germline, CDR1 is SQVTM and CDR2 is ANQGSEA. The CDR3 DNA sequence: TGCAGCGTTGTGGATCGGGACAGGGGGTACGATGAGCAGTTCTTC. Protein sequence: CSVVDRDRGYDEQFF.

The chain has TRBV3-1 (or the pseudogene TRBV3-2) and TRBJ2-3; 9 bases align to TRBD2. Unmatched junction bases numbered 8, after V lost 0 bases and J lost 7 bases. This CDR3 is built from 16 residues. The germline V gene has CDR1 LGHDT and CDR2 YNNKEL (reference sequence). CDR3 in DNA: TGTGCCAGCAGCCAAGATTCGGGACTAGCAGAGAATACGCAGTATTTT. Its protein is CASSQDSGLAENTQYF.

This sequence joins TRBV18 and TRBJ1-2, with D possibly being TRBD1 (5 bases). The CDR3 extends over 16 amino acids. Trimming took off 1 base at V and 6 bases at J, with 18 bases between the two ends. The germline V gene encodes CDR1 KGHSH and CDR2 LQKENI. The CDR3 loop reads CASSPRRGHFFDGYTF. The CDR3 region has the DNA TGTGCCAGCTCACCACGGAGGGGTCATTTCTTCGATGGCTACACCTTC.

The chain has TRBV3-1 (or the pseudogene TRBV3-2) and TRBJ1-4; TRBD1 is a possible D gene (6 bases). V was shortened by 6 bases and J by 1 base, with 9 bases between the two germline ends. From germline, CDR1 is LGHDT and CDR2 YNNKEL (reference sequence). CDR3 length: 14 residues. CDR3 nucleotide sequence: TGTGCCAGCAGGCGGGGGCGAACTAATGAAAAACTGTTTTTT. Protein sequence: CASRRGRTNEKLFF.

The gene calls are TRBV5-1 and TRBJ1-1, with no clear D. The CDR3 spans 14 residues. Germline lookup yields CDR1 SGHRS and CDR2 YFSETQ. Trimming pared 4 bases from V and 0 bases from J, leaving 10 bases between. CDR3 nucleotides: TGCGCCAGCAGCCCGGGAATCATGAACACTGAAGCTTTCTTT. Its protein is CASSPGIMNTEAFF. Filled out from reference TRBV5-1 and TRBJ1-1, the complete variable domain reads KAGVTQTPRYLIKTRGQQVTLSCSPISGHRSVSWYQQTPGQGLQFLFEYFSETQRNKGNFPGRFSGRQFSNSRSEMNVSTLELGDSALYLCASSPGIMNTEAFFGQGTRLTVV.

The J gene is TRBJ1-1, the V gene TRBV3-1 (or the pseudogene TRBV3-2); a weak D match, TRBD1 (6 bases). Germline V gene data show CDR1 as LGHDT and CDR2 as YNNKEL (reference sequence). V was trimmed by 1 base and J by 8 bases, leaving 11 bases between them. This CDR3 has 13 residues. The CDR3 region has the DNA TGTGCCAGCAGCCAAGGAGAAGGGGGAGAAGCTTTCTTT. Residues: CASSQGEGGEAFF.